This is a list of T cell receptor beta chains from one sample in a study of cytomegalovirus exposure and HLA in healthy donors. Libraries were prepared by immunoSEQ multiplex PCR; TCRdb keeps only in-frame clonotypes and omits some of them. The sample comprises over 110,000 clones, around 78% of which are singletons, and roughly 6.2% rests with the top ten. The sequencing sample was made of PBMCs. These receptors came from a woman aged 40 to 50 in good health and CMV-seropositive. Each CDR3 is given with its conserved first and last residue. The order of the fields is D gene, clone size, J gene, V gene, CDR3 DNA, CDR3 protein. A D gene is named only where the DNA matches it firmly. Size is omitted from some rows. Given values are once, few, many or a class for expanded clones.

D gene: TRBD1
clone size: .
J gene: TRBJ1-2
V gene: TRBV5-1
CDR3 DNA: TGCGCCAGCAGTCCCGGGACAGGGGGCGCGGGCTACACCTTC
CDR3 protein: CASSPGTGGAGYTF

D gene: TRBD1
clone size: few
J gene: TRBJ1-5
V gene: TRBV5-5
CDR3 DNA: TGTGCCAGCAGCTTGGCGCGCAGGGGGATTGGGGGCAATCAGCCCCAGCATTTT
CDR3 protein: CASSLARRGIGGNQPQHF

D gene: TRBD1
clone size: .
J gene: TRBJ2-7
V gene: TRBV19
CDR3 DNA: TGTGCCAGTAGTATAGAGGGGACAGGGGACCACGAGCAGTACTTC
CDR3 protein: CASSIEGTGDHEQYF

D gene: .
clone size: .
J gene: TRBJ2-2
V gene: TRBV30
CDR3 DNA: TGTGCCTGGAGTGGGGAGGGGGGCTCGGCGGTTTTCACCGGGGAGCTGTTTTTT
CDR3 protein: CAWSGEGGSAVFTGELFF

D gene: TRBD1
clone size: .
J gene: TRBJ2-2
V gene: TRBV11-3
CDR3 DNA: TGTGCCAGCAGTTCCGGGACAGGGAACACCGGGGAGCTGTTTTTT
CDR3 protein: CASSSGTGNTGELFF

D gene: .
clone size: .
J gene: TRBJ1-2
V gene: TRBV27
CDR3 DNA: TGTGCCAGCAGGCCGTGGGAGGGTAATGGCTACACCTTC
CDR3 protein: CASRPWEGNGYTF

D gene: .
clone size: few
J gene: TRBJ1-5
V gene: TRBV18
CDR3 DNA: TGTGCCAGCTCACCAACAGGGACGACCAATCAGCCCCAGCATTTT
CDR3 protein: CASSPTGTTNQPQHF

D gene: .
clone size: .
J gene: TRBJ2-7
V gene: TRBV5-1
CDR3 DNA: TGCGCCAGCAGCTTGCCATCCCCTGTTGGCATGCAGTACTTC
CDR3 protein: CASSLPSPVGMQYF

D gene: .
clone size: .
J gene: TRBJ2-1
V gene: TRBV6-5
CDR3 DNA: TGTGCCACTAGATTGACGGGCAATGAGCAGTTCTTC
CDR3 protein: CATRLTGNEQFF

D gene: .
clone size: .
J gene: TRBJ2-7
V gene: TRBV7-9
CDR3 DNA: TGTTCCAGCAGCCCAGGACAGATCGAGCAGTACTTC
CDR3 protein: CSSSPGQIEQYF

D gene: .
clone size: .
J gene: TRBJ2-3
V gene: TRBV27
CDR3 DNA: TGTGCCAGCAGTAGTAGCAGATTGACAGATACGCAGTATTTT
CDR3 protein: CASSSSRLTDTQYF

D gene: TRBD1
clone size: once
J gene: TRBJ2-1
V gene: TRBV10-3
CDR3 DNA: TGTGCCATCAGTCCCGGAGGGACAGGGGGCTCTTTATACTCACATAATGAGCAGTTCTTC
CDR3 protein: CAISPGGTGGSLYSHNEQFF

D gene: TRBD1
clone size: .
J gene: TRBJ2-2
V gene: TRBV5-6
CDR3 DNA: TGTGCCAGCAGCAGGGACAGGGGGCTGATCACCGGGGAGCTGTTTTTT
CDR3 protein: CASSRDRGLITGELFF

D gene: TRBD2
clone size: .
J gene: TRBJ2-5
V gene: TRBV10-3
CDR3 DNA: TGTGCCATCAGTGAGCTCGGGAATAGCGGGAGAGGAGAGACCCAGTACTTC
CDR3 protein: CAISELGNSGRGETQYF

D gene: TRBD1
clone size: .
J gene: TRBJ2-7
V gene: TRBV11-3
CDR3 DNA: TGTGCCAGCAGCTCGGACAGGGGTGGGGAGCAGTACTTC
CDR3 protein: CASSSDRGGEQYF

D gene: .
clone size: .
J gene: TRBJ1-4
V gene: TRBV5-6
CDR3 DNA: TGTGCCAGCAGCTCAGAGGGTGGTGAAAAACTGTTTTTT
CDR3 protein: CASSSEGGEKLFF

D gene: .
clone size: .
J gene: TRBJ2-1
V gene: TRBV5-6
CDR3 DNA: TGTGCCAGCAGCTTGATCTGGTCACAGGGCGGAGGCTCCTACAATGAGCAGTTCTTC
CDR3 protein: CASSLIWSQGGGSYNEQFF

D gene: .
clone size: .
J gene: TRBJ2-6
V gene: TRBV5-1
CDR3 DNA: TGCGCCAGCCAGACAGGCTCTGGGGCCAACGTCCTGACTTTC
CDR3 protein: CASQTGSGANVLTF

D gene: .
clone size: few
J gene: TRBJ2-1
V gene: TRBV30
CDR3 DNA: TGTGCCTGGAGGGGATTGGGGTCGGGGTACAATGAGCAGTTCTTC
CDR3 protein: CAWRGLGSGYNEQFF

D gene: .
clone size: .
J gene: TRBJ1-5
V gene: TRBV7-2
CDR3 DNA: TGTGCCAGCAGCCCGAGATGGGTGCTCGCGGATCAGCCCCAGCATTTT
CDR3 protein: CASSPRWVLADQPQHF

D gene: .
clone size: .
J gene: TRBJ2-3
V gene: TRBV5-4
CDR3 DNA: TGTGCCAGCAGCTTACCACAGGGAGATACGCAGTATTTT
CDR3 protein: CASSLPQGDTQYF

D gene: TRBD1
clone size: once
J gene: TRBJ1-1
V gene: TRBV5-6
CDR3 DNA: TGTGCCAGCAGCTTCGGGGGGACAGGGGCCACTGAAGCTTTCTTT
CDR3 protein: CASSFGGTGATEAFF

D gene: TRBD2
clone size: .
J gene: TRBJ2-5
V gene: TRBV5-1
CDR3 DNA: TGCGCCAGCAGCTTGGCCTTGGGGGGGGTAGAGACCCAGTACTTC
CDR3 protein: CASSLALGGVETQYF

D gene: TRBD2
clone size: .
J gene: TRBJ2-1
V gene: TRBV5-4
CDR3 DNA: TGTGCCAGCAGCTCGGGACTAGCGGGAGGGGGGGCGGGTGAGCAGTTCTTC
CDR3 protein: CASSSGLAGGGAGEQFF

D gene: .
clone size: few
J gene: TRBJ2-1
V gene: TRBV12-2
CDR3 DNA: TGTGCAAGTCGCTCCACGGGGGACAGGGATTACAATGAGCAGTTCTTC
CDR3 protein: CASRSTGDRDYNEQFF

D gene: .
clone size: .
J gene: TRBJ1-2
V gene: TRBV19
CDR3 DNA: TGTGCCAGTATCTCTACGTCGGGAAGAGGCTATGGCTACACCTTC
CDR3 protein: CASISTSGRGYGYTF

D gene: .
clone size: .
J gene: TRBJ1-1
V gene: TRBV5-4
CDR3 DNA: TGTGCCAGCAGCTTGGCCCTACAGATAATGAACACTGAAGCTTTCTTT
CDR3 protein: CASSLALQIMNTEAFF

D gene: .
clone size: .
J gene: TRBJ2-7
V gene: TRBV18
CDR3 DNA: TGTGCCAGCTCACCTGGACACCCCTACGAGCAGTACTTC
CDR3 protein: CASSPGHPYEQYF

D gene: TRBD2
clone size: .
J gene: TRBJ2-7
V gene: TRBV2
CDR3 DNA: TGTGCCAGCAGTGTGGCTAGCGGGAGGCCAGGGGTCTACGAGCAGTACTTC
CDR3 protein: CASSVASGRPGVYEQYF

D gene: TRBD1
clone size: .
J gene: TRBJ2-1
V gene: TRBV28
CDR3 DNA: TGTGCCACCTGCACAGGGGGCGCCTACAATGAGCAGTTCTTC
CDR3 protein: CATCTGGAYNEQFF

D gene: TRBD2
clone size: once
J gene: TRBJ2-7
V gene: TRBV10-3
CDR3 DNA: TGTGCCATCAGTTCCGGGGGGACCTACGAGCAGTACTTC
CDR3 protein: CAISSGGTYEQYF

D gene: .
clone size: .
J gene: TRBJ2-7
V gene: TRBV7-2
CDR3 DNA: TGTGCCAGCAGTGCCCTAGCGAGCTCCTACGAGCAGTACTTC
CDR3 protein: CASSALASSYEQYF